This is a list of T cell receptor beta chains from one sample in a study of blood T cell repertoires in COVID-19. Profiling relied on immunoSEQ multiplex PCR, and the TCRdb table lists in-frame clones only, not all of them. Altogether tens of thousands of clones are present, roughly 89% being singletons, with the ten largest covering 1.5% to 2%. Specimen: peripheral blood. These receptors all stem from a woman aged 50 to 65 in a cohort sampled during active COVID-19. Both conserved end residues are part of each CDR3. The D gene is left open where the match is weak. Where a row states a size, it is once, few, many or the class of an expanded clone; other rows omit it.

J gene | clone size | V gene | D gene | CDR3 protein | CDR3 DNA
TRBJ2-5 | few | TRBV6-5 | TRBD2 | CASSTGTSWKTQYF | TGTGCCAGCAGTACCGGGACTAGCTGGAAGACCCAGTACTTC
TRBJ2-2 | - | TRBV10-2 | TRBD1 | CASRGTGEAGELFF | TGCGCCAGCCGAGGGACAGGGGAAGCCGGGGAGCTGTTTTTT
TRBJ1-1 | - | TRBV6-5 | - | CASELFPEAFF | TGTGCCAGCGAGTTGTTCCCTGAAGCTTTCTTT
TRBJ1-2 | once | TRBV7-2 | - | CASGGREPNYGYTF | TGTGCCAGCGGAGGGCGGGAGCCTAACTATGGCTACACCTTC
TRBJ1-2 | - | TRBV10-1 | - | CASWTMKGYTF | TGCGCCTCATGGACTATGAAGGGCTACACCTTC
TRBJ2-7 | - | TRBV6-2/TRBV6-3 | TRBD2 | CASSYLILAGVWGSYEQYF | TGTGCCAGCAGTTATTTAATACTAGCGGGAGTGTGGGGCTCCTACGAGCAGTACTTC
TRBJ1-2 | - | TRBV2 | - | CASAPLNYGYTF | TGTGCCAGCGCGCCCCTTAACTATGGCTACACCTTC
TRBJ1-1 | - | TRBV6-5 | TRBD1 | CASNLRTGYTEAFF | TGTGCCAGCAACCTTAGGACAGGGTACACTGAAGCTTTCTTT
TRBJ1-5 | - | TRBV19 | - | CASTGAGGQPQHF | TGTGCCAGTACTGGGGCCGGGGGGCAGCCCCAGCATTTT
TRBJ2-3 | once | TRBV5-1 | TRBD2 | CASSLKGLAGYGDTQYF | TGCGCCAGCAGCTTAAAAGGGCTAGCGGGATACGGAGATACGCAGTATTTT